Listed below are T cell receptor beta chains from one sample, sequenced in a study of OX40 agonist ivuxolimab in advanced cancers. The repertoire was sequenced with immunoSEQ multiplex PCR; TCRdb's copy has only in-frame clones and lacks some. The sample holds roughly 90,000 clones, roughly 87% seen once. This sample comprised CD4+ or CD8+ T cells sorted from blood, obtained in a trial of the OX40 agonist ivuxolimab. The receptor source for this set is an adult with an advanced solid tumor such as melanoma, head and neck, liver or kidney cancer. The CDR3 runs from the conserved cysteine through the conserved F or W. The order of the fields is CDR3 protein, CDR3 DNA, D gene, J gene, clone size, V gene. The D gene is left open where the match is weak. Clone size, where shown, is once, few, many, or a class for clones that have expanded.

cdr3_aa: CASSTLGKETQYF
cdr3_nt: TGTGCCAGTAGTACCCTGGGGAAAGAGACCCAGTACTTC
d_call: .
j_call: TRBJ2-5
clone_size: .
v_call: TRBV19

cdr3_aa: CASRVQGSSYEQYF
cdr3_nt: TGTGCCAGCAGGGTACAGGGAAGCTCCTACGAGCAGTACTTC
d_call: .
j_call: TRBJ2-7
clone_size: .
v_call: TRBV2

cdr3_aa: CASSQGTANTGELFF
cdr3_nt: TGTGCCAGCTCACAAGGGACAGCGAACACCGGGGAGCTGTTTTTT
d_call: TRBD1
j_call: TRBJ2-2
clone_size: .
v_call: TRBV18

cdr3_aa: CASSISGEINEQFF
cdr3_nt: TGTGCCAGTAGTATTAGCGGGGAAATCAATGAGCAGTTCTTC
d_call: TRBD2
j_call: TRBJ2-1
clone_size: .
v_call: TRBV19

cdr3_aa: CASSPRRGGNEQFF
cdr3_nt: TGTGCCAGCAGCCCCCGTCGCGGAGGCAATGAGCAGTTCTTC
d_call: .
j_call: TRBJ2-1
clone_size: few
v_call: TRBV7-6

cdr3_aa: CASAFRDYGYTF
cdr3_nt: TGTGCCTCGGCTTTCAGGGACTATGGCTACACCTTC
d_call: .
j_call: TRBJ1-2
clone_size: .
v_call: TRBV6-6

cdr3_aa: CASSGHAGSPYNEQFF
cdr3_nt: TGTGCCAGCAGCGGGCATGCAGGGAGCCCCTACAATGAGCAGTTCTTC
d_call: .
j_call: TRBJ2-1
clone_size: .
v_call: TRBV9

cdr3_aa: CASSPLGGNTQYF
cdr3_nt: TGTGCCAGCAGCCCCCTGGGCGGGAATACGCAGTATTTT
d_call: .
j_call: TRBJ2-3
clone_size: .
v_call: TRBV7-3

cdr3_aa: CASRQGARSPLHF
cdr3_nt: TGTGCCAGTAGACAGGGGGCGCGTTCACCCCTCCACTTT
d_call: TRBD1
j_call: TRBJ1-6
clone_size: .
v_call: TRBV6-5

cdr3_aa: CASSVGGGLSSYNEQFF
cdr3_nt: TGTGCCAGCAGCGTGGGGGGCGGACTTAGCTCCTACAATGAGCAGTTCTTC
d_call: .
j_call: TRBJ2-1
clone_size: .
v_call: TRBV9

cdr3_aa: CASSQSPDYGYTF
cdr3_nt: TGTGCCAGCAGCCAATCTCCAGACTATGGCTACACCTTC
d_call: .
j_call: TRBJ1-2
clone_size: few
v_call: TRBV14

cdr3_aa: CASNRQQGTPYSNQPQHF
cdr3_nt: TGTGCCAGTAACAGACAGCAGGGGACGCCTTATAGCAATCAGCCCCAGCATTTT
d_call: .
j_call: TRBJ1-5
clone_size: .
v_call: TRBV19

cdr3_aa: CAWSFGTAAGANVLTF
cdr3_nt: TGTGCCTGGAGTTTCGGGACAGCGGCTGGGGCCAACGTCCTGACTTTC
d_call: TRBD1
j_call: TRBJ2-6
clone_size: .
v_call: TRBV30

cdr3_aa: CASSGQPNQPQHF
cdr3_nt: TGTGCCAGCAGTGGGCAGCCCAATCAGCCCCAGCATTTT
d_call: .
j_call: TRBJ1-5
clone_size: .
v_call: TRBV6-4

cdr3_aa: CASSYPGGGGNTIYF
cdr3_nt: TGTGCCAGCAGTTATCCGGGGGGGGGTGGAAACACCATATATTTT
d_call: .
j_call: TRBJ1-3
clone_size: .
v_call: TRBV6-6

cdr3_aa: CASSPLPYPGTEAFF
cdr3_nt: TGTGCCAGCAGCCCCCTACCGTACCCAGGGACTGAAGCTTTCTTT
d_call: .
j_call: TRBJ1-1
clone_size: .
v_call: TRBV7-2

cdr3_aa: CASIGTLNTGELFF
cdr3_nt: TGTGCCAGCATCGGGACACTTAACACCGGGGAGCTGTTTTTT
d_call: .
j_call: TRBJ2-2
clone_size: .
v_call: TRBV6-1

cdr3_aa: CASSLSGQGWEKLFF
cdr3_nt: TGTGCCAGCAGTTTATCGGGACAGGGTTGGGAAAAACTGTTTTTT
d_call: TRBD1
j_call: TRBJ1-4
clone_size: .
v_call: TRBV27